This entry lists 20 T cell receptor beta chains sequenced from one sample in a study of identical twins. One entry per CDR3 protein results from TCRdb running MiXCR on the 5' RACE reads. The sample carries some 250,000 distinct CDR3 sequences, 5% to 7% recorded once. These same records also appear under a second study, on T cells expressing NK-cell markers.

Specimen: CD8+ T cells sorted from blood. These TCRs come from a woman aged 18-29 years in good health.

This clonotype was observed a handful of times. V gene TRBV20-1 combines with J gene TRBJ2-2; unclear D gene. The CDR3 runs to 13 residues. Between the trimmed V and J ends, which lost 3 bases and 4 bases, there was a span of 9 bases. Germline V gene lookup returns CDR1 DFQATT and CDR2 SNEGSKA (reference sequence). The chain's CDR3 is CSARQSGTGELFF. Here the CDR3 DNA reads TGCAGTGCTAGGCAATCGGGCACCGGGGAGCTGTTTTTT.

This clonotype was counted between two and nine times. This chain connects TRBV20-1 to TRBJ2-1, with 12 positions matching TRBD2. V lost 3 bases to trimming and J lost 6 bases; unmatched junction nucleotides: 15. Germline CDR1 is DFQATT and CDR2 is SNEGSKA (reference sequence). The CDR3 has 18 residues. The CDR3 DNA is TGCAGTGCTAGGCGCATTCTTGGGCTAGCGGGAGGGGGCAATGAGCAGTTCTTC. This encodes CSARRILGLAGGGNEQFF.

J is TRBJ2-3 and V is TRBV5-4, with 8 positions matching TRBD2. The CDR3 totals 16 residues. J gave up 2 bases and V 0 bases, and 5 bases lay outside the gene matches. Germline V gene lookup returns CDR1 SGHNT and CDR2 YYREEE (reference sequence). DNA for the CDR3: TGTGCCAGCAGCTTGGCCAGCGGGAGTTTCACAGATACGCAGTATTTT. It is translated as CASSLASGSFTDTQYF.

This clonotype came up a few times. The rearrangement uses TRBV10-2 and TRBJ2-1; D gene unclear. CDR3 length: 11 residues. With 5 bases removed from V and 9 bases from J, the gap between germline ends came to 8 bases. The V gene's germline CDR1 is WSHSY and CDR2 SAAADI. The CDR3 region is CASSHGAEQFF. Written as DNA, the CDR3 is TGCGCCAGCAGTCACGGCGCTGAGCAGTTCTTC.

The genes are TRBV5-6 and TRBJ2-7; no reliable D call. CDR1 is SGHDT, CDR2 YYEEEE, per germline. V gave up 4 bases and J gave up 5 bases, with 7 bases separating them. The CDR3 runs to 11 residues. The CDR3 loop reads CASSTNDEQYF. Here the CDR3 DNA reads TGTGCCAGCAGCACTAACGACGAGCAGTACTTC.

There are a few counts of this clonotype. DNA of the CDR3: TGTGCCAGCAGTGATGGACTAGCGGGGGGCTACGAGCAGTACTTC. Translated: CASSDGLAGGYEQYF. V gene TRBV6-1 combines with J gene TRBJ2-7; 14 bases are shared with TRBD2. This CDR3 is built from 15 residues. Germline trimming cut 3 bases from V and 3 bases from J; bases unmatched to any gene: 1. Germline V CDR1 and CDR2: MNHNS, SASEGT.

Ten or more counts support this clonotype. The J gene is TRBJ2-2, the V gene TRBV12-3 or TRBV12-4; D remains ambiguous. Trimming cost V 4 bases and J 3 bases, with 9 bases left between them. This CDR3 comprises 14 residues. The CDR3 nucleotides read TGTGCCAGCAGTTCGACAACTTACACCGGGGAGCTGTTTTTT. It codes for CASSSTTYTGELFF.

Notes on this clonotype: A much larger clonotype is one base distant, so this may be a read error. The V gene is TRBV12-3 or TRBV12-4, the J gene TRBJ2-1; D is possibly TRBD1 (6 bases). This CDR3 comprises 15 residues. V dropped 7 bases and J dropped 4 bases, with 17 bases sitting between them. The CDR3 sequence is CASIQQGRNYNEQFF. CDR3 nucleotides: TGTGCCAGCATTCAACAGGGTCGCAATTACAATGAGCAGTTCTTC.

This clonotype occurred a few times. This rearrangement joins TRBV27 to TRBJ2-5; no clear D gene. Trimming took 4 bases from V and 5 from J, leaving 8 bases between them. The CDR3 length is 12 residues. Germline V CDR1 and CDR2: MNHEY, SMNVEV (reference sequence). This CDR3 is CASSSPDETQYF. In nucleotides, the CDR3 is TGTGCCAGCAGTTCCCCGGATGAGACCCAGTACTTC.

This chain links TRBV5-6 with TRBJ2-7, with TRBD2 identical over 8 bases. Germline CDR1 and CDR2: SGHDT and YYEEEE. The CDR3 length is 14 residues. With V trimmed by 4 bases and J by 3 bases, 6 bases remained unmatched. This chain's CDR3 is CASSRSGANYEQYF. The CDR3, as DNA: TGTGCCAGCAGCCGTAGCGGGGCGAACTACGAGCAGTACTTC.

V gene TRBV12-3 or TRBV12-4 combines with J gene TRBJ1-1; D unclear. Trimming took off 6 bases at V and 7 bases at J, with 9 bases between the two ends. The CDR3 is made up of 11 amino acids. The CDR3 bases are TGTGCCAGCAGGTTTGGAGGTGAAGCTTTCTTT. Translating gives CASRFGGEAFF.

This clonotype was seen more than once but under ten times. This chain joins TRBV27 and TRBJ2-1, with D perhaps matching TRBD1 or TRBD2 (5 bases each). Germline lookup yields CDR1 MNHEY and CDR2 SMNVEV (reference sequence). There are 14 residues in the CDR3. Between the trimmed V and J ends, which lost 6 bases and 7 bases, there was a span of 16 bases. The CDR3: CASSQTGTGNEQFF. DNA of the CDR3: TGTGCCAGCAGCCAGACCGGGACGGGGAATGAGCAGTTCTTC.

Only a few counts were recorded for this clonotype. The chain uses TRBV7-6 and TRBJ2-2, with a tentative D call TRBD2 (6 bases). Trimming cost V 0 bases and J 4 bases, with 18 bases left between them. Looked up from germline, CDR1 is SGHVS and CDR2 is FNYEAQ. CDR3 length: 18 amino acids. CDR3 in DNA: TGTGCCAGCAGCTTAGCGCCGTCGGGGGATTTTGTCACCGGGGAGCTGTTTTTT. This codes for CASSLAPSGDFVTGELFF.

This clonotype has more than one count but fewer than ten. CDR3 nucleotides: TGTGCCAGCACCCTCGGAGGGGTAGCGGGCTACAATGAGCAGTTCTTC. Translating gives CASTLGGVAGYNEQFF. The chain combines TRBV6-1 with TRBJ2-1, with 7 positions matching TRBD2. With 7 bases clipped from V and 3 bases from J, the junction kept 12 bases outside the gene matches. Germline V lookup: CDR1 MNHNS, CDR2 SASEGT. The CDR3 totals 16 residues.

There are many counts of this clonotype. The chain combines TRBV30 with TRBJ2-7; D uncertain. Between the trimmed V and J ends, which lost 0 bases and 2 bases, there was a span of 11 bases. The CDR3 is made up of 14 amino acids. Per the germline V gene, CDR1 is GTSNPN and CDR2 is SVGIG (reference sequence). In DNA form, the CDR3 reads TGTGCCTGGAGTGTACCCGCCGGAACCTACGAGCAGTACTTC. It translates to CAWSVPAGTYEQYF.

This clonotype appeared a few times. V gene TRBV7-9 combines with J gene TRBJ2-1; possible D gene TRBD2, 6 bases. This CDR3 comprises 14 residues. V was cut by 6 bases and J by 8 bases, with 17 bases left in between. From germline, CDR1 is SEHNR and CDR2 FQNEAQ (reference sequence). Written as DNA, the CDR3 is TGTGCCAGCAGGGCGGGACGGCGAGTCGATGAGCAGTTCTTC. It translates to CASRAGRRVDEQFF.

The chain couples TRBV19 to TRBJ2-3, with D perhaps matching TRBD1 or TRBD2 (5 bases each). Trimming shortened V by 7 bases and J by 3 bases, and 8 bases separated the two germline ends. Germline V gene sequence: CDR1 LNHDA, CDR2 SQIVND (reference sequence). The CDR3 spans 12 residues. CDR3 amino acids: CASMGETDTQYF. CDR3 DNA: TGTGCCAGTATGGGGGAGACAGATACGCAGTATTTT.

This clonotype was observed a few times. The rearrangement joins TRBV20-1 to TRBJ2-2; 10 bases are a match to TRBD2. This CDR3 region has 14 residues. The junction had 0 bases not matched to a gene; V was cut back by 2 bases and J by 3 bases. Germline CDR1 is DFQATT and CDR2 is SNEGSKA (reference sequence). CDR3 sequence (DNA): TGCAGTGCTAGACTAGCGGGAGACACCGGGGAGCTGTTTTTT. Translated, it gives CSARLAGDTGELFF.

This clonotype was seen repeatedly, ten times or more. The chain joins TRBV20-1 to TRBJ2-7, with D possibly called TRBD1 or TRBD2 (5 bases each). The CDR3 is 13 amino acids. Germline assignment: CDR1 DFQATT and CDR2 SNEGSKA (reference sequence). Trimming took off 3 bases at V and 6 bases at J, with 15 bases between the two ends. This CDR3 reads CSARGVEATEQYF. In DNA, the CDR3 is TGCAGTGCTAGGGGGGTGGAGGCTACCGAGCAGTACTTC.

This clonotype was seen repeatedly, ten times or more. V and J are TRBV9 and TRBJ2-7, with D maybe TRBD1 (6 bases). The CDR3 is made up of 14 amino acids. Per germline, CDR1 SGDLS and CDR2 YYNGEE. V lost 1 base and J lost 3, with 11 bases in between. The CDR3 spells CASSVTLDSYEQYF. The CDR3 DNA reads as TGTGCCAGCAGCGTAACCTTGGACAGCTACGAGCAGTACTTC.